This TCR beta chain derives from a study of OX40 agonist ivuxolimab in advanced cancers. Study in general: Among those treated, three patients had partial responses, one with hepatocellular carcinoma and two with cutaneous melanoma.

Clones were read by immunoSEQ multiplex PCR, and TCRdb kept only the in-frame ones, dropping some. This table has some 83,000 clones, around 85% appearing once. The study's findings and limits: Within 6 weeks, CD4+ and CD8+ blood T cells expanded clonally at 0.1 to 3.0 mg/kg.

This clone appeared once. What it binds is unknown. Sequenced material: CD4+ or CD8+ T cells sorted from blood, taken in a trial of the OX40 agonist ivuxolimab. The TCR sequence derives from an adult with an advanced solid tumor such as melanoma, head and neck, liver or kidney cancer.

CDR3 DNA: TGTGCCAGCAGTGATCCCACCGGGACAGGGATGGGTGGCTACACCTTC. It translates to CASSDPTGTGMGGYTF. This chain connects TRBV25-1 to TRBJ1-2, with 9 bases that match TRBD1. V lost 3 bases to trimming and J lost 7 bases; unmatched junction nucleotides: 12. CDR1 is MGHDK and CDR2 is SYGVNS in the germline V gene. The CDR3 spans 16 residues.